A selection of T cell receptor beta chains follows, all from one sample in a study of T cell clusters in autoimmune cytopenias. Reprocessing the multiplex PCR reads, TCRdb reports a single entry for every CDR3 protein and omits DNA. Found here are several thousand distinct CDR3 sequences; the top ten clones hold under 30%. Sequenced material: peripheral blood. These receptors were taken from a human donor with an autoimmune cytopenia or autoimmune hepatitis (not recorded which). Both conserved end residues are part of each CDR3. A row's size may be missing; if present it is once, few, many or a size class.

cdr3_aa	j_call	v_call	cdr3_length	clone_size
CASSGTGDYEQYF	TRBJ2-7	TRBV6-1	13	medium-sized
CASSLDPEGEQYF	TRBJ2-7	TRBV7-2	13	NA
CASSLRDRGSRPQHF	TRBJ1-5	TRBV28	15	NA
CSARTSGGGTDTQYF	TRBJ2-3	TRBV20-1	15	NA
CASSFGSLAADYEQYF	TRBJ2-7	TRBV12-3/TRBV12-4	16	medium-sized
CASRNRTANQPQHF	TRBJ1-5	TRBV6-2/TRBV6-3	14	NA
CASSSRDSTRPGELFF	TRBJ2-2	TRBV7-6	16	medium-sized
CASSVGLDYEQYF	TRBJ2-7	TRBV5-4	13	medium-sized
CSVLTGTILTSYNEQFF	TRBJ2-1	TRBV29-1	17	large
CASSYSPGLLYNEQFF	TRBJ2-1	TRBV6-5	16	NA
CASSPPGEGGYGYTF	TRBJ1-2	TRBV18	15	NA
CASSQVPGQANTEAFF	TRBJ1-1	TRBV11-1	16	NA
CASSEGTGGSYEQYF	TRBJ2-7	TRBV5-4	15	medium-sized
CASSRSEGRGGYTF	TRBJ1-2	TRBV12-3/TRBV12-4	14	medium-sized
CASSLEGFGYNEQFF	TRBJ2-1	TRBV11-1	15	NA
CSARPGTGGDTQYF	TRBJ2-3	TRBV20-1	14	NA
CASSPAVLAATGELFF	TRBJ2-2	TRBV5-1	16	medium-sized
CAISPQVMYEQYF	TRBJ2-7	TRBV7-2	13	NA
CASSPRGVGNQPQHF	TRBJ1-5	TRBV6-1	15	NA
CASGGTENTEAFF	TRBJ1-1	TRBV12-3/TRBV12-4	13	NA
CASSFFQQNNEQFF	TRBJ2-1	TRBV28	14	NA
CASSTGTGGTEAFF	TRBJ1-1	TRBV19	14	medium-sized
CASSIGLAGGPETQYF	TRBJ2-5	TRBV19	16	medium-sized
CSSGTGQETQYF	TRBJ2-5	TRBV29-1	12	medium-sized
CATSDYREAQYF	TRBJ2-3	TRBV24-1	12	NA
CAWSEGLNNEQFF	TRBJ2-1	TRBV30	13	medium-sized
CTVQQGDYGYTF	TRBJ1-2	TRBV20-1	12	NA
CASSKQDPLAKNIQYF	TRBJ2-4	TRBV19	16	NA
CSVVRLKGSPLHF	TRBJ1-6	TRBV29-1	13	large
CASSFTGATNYGYTF	TRBJ1-2	TRBV6-5	15	medium-sized
CASSLESGVSSPLHF	TRBJ1-6	TRBV7-6	15	NA
CASSPRWAVGTGELFF	TRBJ2-2	TRBV19	16	medium-sized
CASSLSQREAFF	TRBJ1-1	TRBV18	12	medium-sized
CASGFQPSGSSNEQFF	TRBJ2-1	TRBV12-5	16	NA
CASEGSGRADTQYF	TRBJ2-3	TRBV19	14	large
CASSSQNFYNSPLHF	TRBJ1-6	TRBV13	15	medium-sized
CASSGAEDNSPLHF	TRBJ1-6	TRBV18	14	NA
CASSLDAGEQFF	TRBJ2-1	TRBV5-4	12	medium-sized
CASSYSIQGAFEQYF	TRBJ2-7	TRBV6-5	15	medium-sized
CASSLAVGIIDGYTF	TRBJ1-2	TRBV5-1	15	NA
CASSLQGRGEQFF	TRBJ2-1	TRBV5-4	13	medium-sized
CASSQRTGEFISPLHF	TRBJ1-6	TRBV5-1	16	medium-sized
CASSLDRVVGYYEQYF	TRBJ2-7	TRBV11-2	16	NA
CASTRNRDARSGNQPQHF	TRBJ1-5	TRBV6-2/TRBV6-3	18	NA
CRLLAGVAHYTDTQYF	TRBJ2-3	TRBV20-1	16	NA
CASRPTGTSGRAANTGELFF	TRBJ2-2	TRBV6-5	20	medium-sized